This T cell receptor (beta chain) was found in a study of control samples from healthy donors and cancer patients. Using immunoSEQ multiplex PCR, the repertoire was profiled, and TCRdb retains in-frame clones only, with some absent. The sample contains 90,000 to 110,000 clones, approximately 83% of which appear only once. CDR1 is MNHNS, CDR2 SASEGT, per germline. The V end lost 0 bases, the J end lost 1 base, and 16 bases lay between the germline ends. CDR3 length: 18 residues. This chain uses TRBV6-1 with TRBJ1-5; D remains unclear. Sequenced input: blood. This receptor was taken from a woman in her fifties or sixties in good health. CDR3 DNA: TGTGCCAGCAGTGAAGCGCTTCAGGCCCAATCGAGCAATCAGCCCCAGCATTTT. Its translation: CASSEALQAQSSNQPQHF.